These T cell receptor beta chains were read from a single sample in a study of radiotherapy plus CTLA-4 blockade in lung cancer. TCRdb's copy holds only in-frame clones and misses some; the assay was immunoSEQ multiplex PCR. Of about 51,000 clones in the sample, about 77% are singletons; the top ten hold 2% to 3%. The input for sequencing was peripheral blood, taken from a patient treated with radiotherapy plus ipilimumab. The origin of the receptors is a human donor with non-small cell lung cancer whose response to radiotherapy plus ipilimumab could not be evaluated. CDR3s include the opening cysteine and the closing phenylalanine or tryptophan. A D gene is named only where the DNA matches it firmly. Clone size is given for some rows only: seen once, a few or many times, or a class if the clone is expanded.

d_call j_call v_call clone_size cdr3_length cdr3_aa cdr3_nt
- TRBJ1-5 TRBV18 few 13 CASSRGGGQPQHF TGTGCCAGCTCCCGGGGGGGAGGTCAGCCCCAGCATTTT
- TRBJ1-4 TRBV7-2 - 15 CASSSKQAIDEKLFF TGTGCCAGCAGCTCGAAACAGGCGATAGATGAAAAACTGTTTTTT
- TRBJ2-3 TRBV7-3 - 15 CASSLTGLATDTQYF TGTGCCAGCAGCTTAACTGGGCTAGCAACAGATACGCAGTATTTT
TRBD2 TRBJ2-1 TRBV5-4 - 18 CASSFGLAGGGLGNEQFF TGTGCCAGCAGCTTCGGACTAGCGGGAGGAGGGTTGGGGAATGAGCAGTTCTTC
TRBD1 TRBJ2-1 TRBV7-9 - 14 CASSLRDRVNEQFF TGTGCCAGCAGCTTACGGGACAGGGTAAATGAGCAGTTCTTC
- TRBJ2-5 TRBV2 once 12 CASSAYQETQYF TGTGCCAGCAGTGCCTACCAAGAGACCCAGTACTTC
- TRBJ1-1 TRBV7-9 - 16 CASRAFGAFMNTEAFF TGTGCCAGCAGGGCTTTTGGGGCTTTTATGAACACTGAAGCTTTCTTT
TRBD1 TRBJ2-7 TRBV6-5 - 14 CASSYGQGGYEQYF TGTGCCAGCAGTTATGGACAGGGAGGCTACGAGCAGTACTTC
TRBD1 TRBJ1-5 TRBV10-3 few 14 CAISVGQAGQPQHF TGTGCCATCAGTGTCGGACAGGCGGGTCAGCCCCAGCATTTT
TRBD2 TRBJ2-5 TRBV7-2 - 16 CASNRQAGPGGETQYF TGTGCCAGCAACCGTCAAGCGGGACCGGGAGGGGAGACCCAGTACTTC
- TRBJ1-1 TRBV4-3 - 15 CASSQALASNTEAFF TGCGCCAGCAGCCAAGCCTTGGCCTCGAACACTGAAGCTTTCTTT
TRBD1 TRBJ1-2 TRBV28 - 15 CASSPGTGVYYGYTF TGTGCCAGCAGTCCTGGGACAGGGGTATACTATGGCTACACCTTC
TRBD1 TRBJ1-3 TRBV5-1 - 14 CASSGTVSGNTIYF TGCGCCAGCAGCGGGACAGTCTCTGGAAACACCATATATTTT
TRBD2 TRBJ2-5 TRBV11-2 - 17 CASSLGASGAGGETQYF TGTGCCAGCAGCTTAGGGGCTAGCGGGGCCGGCGGGGAGACCCAGTACTTC
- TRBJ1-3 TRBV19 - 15 CASSLAGSSGNTIYF TGTGCCAGTAGTTTAGCAGGAAGCTCTGGAAACACCATATATTTT
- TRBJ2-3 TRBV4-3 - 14 CASSQDPVTDTQYF TGCGCCAGCAGCCAAGATCCGGTTACAGATACGCAGTATTTT
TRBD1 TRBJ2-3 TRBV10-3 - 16 CAIRGPDRGETDTQYF TGTGCCATCAGGGGGCCGGACAGGGGGGAAACAGATACGCAGTATTTT
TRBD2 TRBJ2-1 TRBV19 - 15 CASSTGLAGNNEQFF TGTGCCAGTAGTACGGGACTAGCGGGAAACAATGAGCAGTTCTTC
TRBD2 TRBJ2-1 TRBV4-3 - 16 CASSQDWASGSYEQFF TGCGCCAGCAGCCAAGATTGGGCTAGCGGGAGCTATGAGCAGTTCTTC
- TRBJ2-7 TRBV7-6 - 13 CASSQWTAYEQYF TGTGCCAGCAGCCAGTGGACAGCCTACGAGCAGTACTTC
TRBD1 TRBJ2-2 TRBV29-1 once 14 CSGSGQPNTGELFF TGCAGCGGCTCGGGACAGCCGAACACCGGGGAGCTGTTTTTT
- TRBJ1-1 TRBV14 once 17 CASSQGTVLLENTEAFF TGTGCCAGCAGCCAAGGAACAGTCCTACTCGAGAACACTGAAGCTTTCTTT
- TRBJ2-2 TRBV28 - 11 CASSTWEARVF TGTGCCAGCAGTACTTGGGAGGCTCGGGTATTT
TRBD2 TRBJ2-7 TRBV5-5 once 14 CASSTGTSPDEQYF TGTGCCAGCAGCACCGGGACTAGCCCGGACGAGCAGTACTTC
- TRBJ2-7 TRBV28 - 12 CASSSPYSEQYF TGTGCCAGCAGTTCCCCCTACAGCGAGCAGTACTTC
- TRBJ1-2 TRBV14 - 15 CASSQDRGSHYGYTF TGTGCCAGCAGCCAAGATCGAGGTTCCCACTATGGCTACACCTTC
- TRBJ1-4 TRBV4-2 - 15 CASSQGGGLGEKLFF TGTGCCAGCAGCCAAGGGGGGGGGCTGGGTGAAAAACTGTTTTTT
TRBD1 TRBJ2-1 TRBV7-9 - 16 CASSSGTGSSYNEQFF TGTGCCAGCAGCTCCGGGACAGGGTCCTCCTACAATGAGCAGTTCTTC
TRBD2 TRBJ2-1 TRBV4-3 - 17 CASSPRLAGFSYNEQFF TGCGCCAGCAGCCCCCGACTAGCGGGCTTCTCCTACAATGAGCAGTTCTTC
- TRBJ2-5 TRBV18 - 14 CASSSLTGQETQYF TGTGCCAGCTCATCACTTACGGGGCAAGAGACCCAGTACTTC
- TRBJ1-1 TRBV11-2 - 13 CASSLGQNTEAFF TGTGCCAGCAGCTTGGGACAGAACACTGAAGCTTTCTTT
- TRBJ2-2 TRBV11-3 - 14 CASSSNQGPGELFF TGTGCCAGCAGCTCAAACCAGGGTCCCGGGGAGCTGTTTTTT
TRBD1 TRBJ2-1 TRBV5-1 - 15 CASSPTGDSYNEQFF TGCGCCAGCAGCCCGACAGGGGATAGTTACAATGAGCAGTTCTTC
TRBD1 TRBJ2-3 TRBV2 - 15 CASRTGTGYTDTQYF TGTGCCAGCAGGACCGGGACAGGTTACACAGATACGCAGTATTTT
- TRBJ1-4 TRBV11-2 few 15 CASSLTTGSKEKLFF TGTGCCAGCAGTTTAACGACAGGATCTAAGGAAAAACTGTTTTTT
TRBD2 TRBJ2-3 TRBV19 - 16 CASSSWTSGRLDTQYF TGTGCCAGTAGTAGCTGGACTAGCGGGAGGCTGGATACGCAGTATTTT
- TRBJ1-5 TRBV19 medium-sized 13 CASRMGGLQPQHF TGTGCCAGTAGAATGGGGGGGCTTCAGCCCCAGCATTTT
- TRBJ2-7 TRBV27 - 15 CASSFQGLASYEQYF TGTGCCAGCAGTTTCCAGGGCCTGGCCTCCTACGAGCAGTACTTC